This T cell receptor (beta chain) was identified during a study of T cell responses to AZD1222 COVID-19 vaccine. Broader study findings: Spike-specific TCR breadth and depth went up after people got two AZD1222 doses.

The CDR3 consists of 15 residues. V was clipped by 0 bases and J by 3 bases, with 9 bases between them. Germline CDR1 LGHNA, CDR2 YSLEER. Only in-frame clones appear in the TCRdb table, and some are missing; sequencing was by immunoSEQ multiplex PCR. The sample contains about 180,000 clones, about 93% of which appear only once. Comments on this clone: The antigen remains undetermined.

This receptor was taken from an adult who received the MenACWY meningococcal vaccine as a control. The rearrangement joins TRBV4-3 to TRBJ1-3; D gene unclear. Sample: peripheral blood, taken 28 days after the second dose of the MenACWY control vaccine. This chain's CDR3 is CASSQDPRYGNTIYF. The CDR3 DNA reads TGCGCCAGCAGCCAAGATCCGCGTTATGGAAACACCATATATTTT.